This entry describes one TCR beta chain. Antigen unknown. Each CDR3 protein gets one entry after TCRdb re-called the 5' RACE reads with MiXCR. This table has fewer than 400,000 distinct CDR3 sequences, around 24% appearing once. The data were obtained in a study of CD8 T cells in ankylosing spondylitis. Study-level points and caveats: Blood of patients with ankylosing spondylitis appeared to be characterized by a TCR beta motif of seven or eight highly homologous variants.

The receptor was isolated from a male donor with ankylosing spondylitis. The sample was blood, either unsorted or a sorted T cell fraction (not recorded which).

The CDR3 DNA is TGCAGTGCTATCAGCGGGAGGGCCTTCAATGAGCAGTTCTTC. Translating gives CSAISGRAFNEQFF. The V call is TRBV20-1, the J call TRBJ2-1, with 10 bases lining up with TRBD2. Trimming at V came to 4 bases and at J to 6 bases, leaving 6 bases not matched to a gene. Germline V gives CDR1 DFQATT, CDR2 SNEGSKA (reference sequence). The CDR3 runs to 14 residues.